These 21 T cell receptor beta chains came from one sample sequenced in a study of blood T cells in healthy people across ages. Combining a sample-barcoded 5' primer with a J-beta primer mix, a second PCR ran for roughly 6 to 11 cycles. Each CDR3 protein is one row after TCRdb ran MiXCR on the 5' RACE reads. The sample carries about 570,000 distinct CDR3 sequences, roughly 28% recorded once. Sequencing input: blood. The receptors stem from a woman aged 70-85 years in good health.

The chain employs TRBV11-2 and TRBJ2-1; a possible D gene is TRBD1 (6 bases). The CDR3 consists of 20 residues. Trimming pared 4 bases from V and 7 bases from J, leaving 32 bases between. The V gene's germline CDR1 is SGHAT and CDR2 FQNNGV. CDR3 amino acids: CASSSRGQPALSRSRNEQFF. The CDR3 DNA reads as TGTGCCAGCAGCTCCCGGGGACAACCAGCACTGTCCCGTTCACGAAATGAGCAGTTCTTC.

In its sample, this clonotype was seen a few times. V and J are TRBV5-1 and TRBJ2-5; 10 bases align to TRBD2. Germline CDR1 SGHRS, CDR2 YFSETQ. V shed 1 base, J shed 3 bases, and the junction held 6 bases outside the gene matches. CDR3 length: 16 amino acids. CDR3: CASSLLSGGAEETQYF. DNA of the CDR3: TGCGCCAGCAGCTTGCTAAGCGGGGGGGCAGAAGAGACCCAGTACTTC.

This clonotype was counted between two and nine times. The chain links TRBV7-3 to TRBJ2-6; D is perhaps TRBD1 or TRBD2 (6 bases each). Trimming stripped 2 bases from V and 0 bases from J, with 8 bases between. Germline lookup yields CDR1 SGHTA and CDR2 FQGTGA. The CDR3 loop spans 16 amino acids. As DNA, the CDR3 is TGTGCCAGCAGCTTACCGGGGGCCTCTGGGGCCAACGTCCTGACTTTC. As protein: CASSLPGASGANVLTF.

The gene calls are TRBV20-1 and TRBJ2-7; 7 bases line up with TRBD2. V shed 3 bases, J shed 2 bases, and the junction held 7 bases outside the gene matches. The CDR3 loop spans 14 amino acids. Germline loops: CDR1 DFQATT, CDR2 SNEGSKA (reference sequence). CDR3 residues: CSASTGTTPYEQYF. For the CDR3, the DNA is TGCAGTGCTAGCACCGGGACTACTCCCTACGAGCAGTACTTC.

The table lists this clonotype with a few counts. The chain carries TRBV6-1 and TRBJ1-5; D may be TRBD1 (5 bases). The CDR3 is 12 residues long. Looked up from germline, CDR1 is MNHNS and CDR2 is SASEGT. Trimming stripped 5 bases from V and 7 bases from J, with 9 bases between. The CDR3 sequence is CASSRDGQPQHF. In DNA, the CDR3 is TGTGCCAGCAGTCGGGACGGGCAGCCCCAGCATTTT.

V usage is TRBV5-4 and J usage is TRBJ2-2, with D hard to call. CDR1 is SGHNT, CDR2 YYREEE, per germline (reference sequence). Trimming left V 4 bases short and J 3 bases short, with 7 bases between. The CDR3 runs to 13 residues. This CDR3 reads CASSAVYTGELFF. Written as DNA, the CDR3 is TGTGCCAGCAGCGCCGTTTACACCGGGGAGCTGTTTTTT.

The rearrangement uses TRBV6-2 or TRBV6-3 and TRBJ2-5; tentatively, D is TRBD1 (6 bases). The J call may be mistaken, given a closer DNA end match to TRBJ2-7. Germline V gives CDR1 MNHEY, CDR2 SVGEGT. The CDR3 is 15 amino acids. CDR3 sequence: CASSSLGTSTYEQYF. The CDR3 coding sequence is TGTGCCAGCAGTTCCCTTGGGACATCTACCTACGAGCAGTACTTC.

This clonotype was picked up a small number of times. The genes are TRBV20-1 and TRBJ1-1; no definite D call. Deletions cut 5 bases from V and 0 bases from J, with 7 bases between. The CDR3 is made up of 12 amino acids. CDR1 DFQATT and CDR2 SNEGSKA come from the germline V gene (reference sequence). CDR3 nucleotides: TGCAGTGCTCCCCAGTTGAACACTGAAGCTTTCTTT. Translating gives CSAPQLNTEAFF.

The rearrangement joins TRBV7-2 to TRBJ1-6; D may be TRBD1 (5 bases). The CDR3 loop spans 15 amino acids. V was cut by 2 bases and J by 8 bases, with 13 bases left in between. CDR1 is SGHTA, CDR2 FQGNSA, per germline. Written as DNA, the CDR3 is TGTGCCAGCAGCTTAATGATAGGGGAATATTCACCCCTCCACTTT. It yields the protein CASSLMIGEYSPLHF.

The rearrangement joins TRBV28 to TRBJ2-4; D might be TRBD1 (5 bases). The CDR3 totals 15 residues. Germline V gene data show CDR1 as MDHEN and CDR2 as SYDVKM. V dropped 6 bases and J dropped 0 bases, with 12 bases sitting between them. The CDR3 region is CASSTTGVAKNIQYF. DNA of the CDR3: TGTGCCAGCAGCACAACAGGAGTAGCCAAAAACATTCAGTACTTC. Complete variable domain (other parts from reference TRBV28 and TRBJ2-4): DVKVTQSSRYLVKRTGEKVFLECVQDMDHENMFWYRQDPGLGLRLIYFSYDVKMKEKGDIPEGYSVSREKKERFSLILESASTNQTSMYLCASSTTGVAKNIQYFGAGTRLSVL.

The chain has TRBV20-1 and TRBJ2-5; D possibly corresponds to TRBD1 (5 bases). This CDR3 contains 12 residues. Germline loops: CDR1 DFQATT, CDR2 SNEGSKA (reference sequence). The V end was cut by 4 bases, the J end by 5 bases, with 11 bases between. Written as DNA, the CDR3 is TGCAGTGCTACTCAGGGCGGTGAGACCCAGTACTTC. This gives the protein CSATQGGETQYF.

The chain carries TRBV6-5 and TRBJ2-2; 10 bases align to TRBD2. CDR3 length: 20 amino acids. Germline V gene data show CDR1 as MNHEY and CDR2 as SVGAGI. V lost 4 bases to trimming and J lost 0 bases; unmatched junction nucleotides: 14. Here the CDR3 DNA reads TGTGCCAGCAGTTTCACGCCCTTTCTAGCGGGGGCCGCGAACACCGGGGAGCTGTTTTTT. Residues: CASSFTPFLAGAANTGELFF.

V is TRBV7-2 and J is TRBJ2-1; 8 bases map to TRBD2. The V and J ends lost 6 bases and 0 bases, in that order; junction bases with no gene match: 7. The CDR3 covers 16 residues. Germline V gene sequence: CDR1 SGHTA, CDR2 FQGNSA. The chain's CDR3 is CASRVSGVPSYNEQFF. The CDR3 coding sequence is TGTGCCAGCAGGGTTAGCGGGGTGCCCTCCTACAATGAGCAGTTCTTC.

This rearrangement joins TRBV18 to TRBJ1-2; weak D call: TRBD1 (5 bases). Germline V gene sequence: CDR1 KGHSH, CDR2 LQKENI. The CDR3 runs 15 residues. V was pared by 3 bases and J by 7 bases, with 18 bases between. The CDR3 DNA reads as TGTGCCAGCTCACCGAAGACAGTACATCCTGGTGGCTACACCTTC. This translates into CASSPKTVHPGGYTF.

This chain joins TRBV7-3 and TRBJ2-1; D tentatively reads TRBD1 or TRBD2 (5 bases each). Deletions cut 2 bases from V and 5 bases from J, with 13 bases between. The CDR3 is 15 residues long. Germline values: CDR1 SGHTA, CDR2 FQGTGA. CDR3 residues: CASSLYGGLNNEQFF. The CDR3 bases are TGTGCCAGCAGCTTATATGGGGGATTAAACAATGAGCAGTTCTTC. Drawing the rest from reference TRBV7-3 and TRBJ2-1, the complete variable domain is GAGVSQTPSNKVTEKGKYVELRCDPISGHTALYWYRQSLGQGPEFLIYFQGTGAADDSGLPNDRFFAVRPEGSVSTLKIQRTERGDSAVYLCASSLYGGLNNEQFFGPGTRLTVL.

The V call is TRBV20-1, the J call TRBJ2-3, with D possibly being TRBD1 (7 bases). Trimming stripped 6 bases from V and 4 bases from J, with 17 bases between. CDR1 and CDR2 from the germline V gene are DFQATT and SNEGSKA (reference sequence). The CDR3 loop spans 14 amino acids. CDR3: CSAEVRGAADTQYF. The CDR3, as DNA: TGCAGTGCAGAGGTCAGGGGGGCGGCAGATACGCAGTATTTT.

This clonotype was counted only a few times. The rearrangement links TRBV7-9 to TRBJ1-4; 7 bases agree with TRBD1. CDR1 SEHNR and CDR2 FQNEAQ come from the germline V gene (reference sequence). This CDR3 has 15 residues. V lost 5 bases and J lost 6; bases outside the gene matches: 9. CDR3 coding DNA: TGTGCCAGCAGCACAAGGGACAGCTGGGATGAAAAACTGTTTTTT. It specifies CASSTRDSWDEKLFF.

Only a few counts were recorded for this clonotype. V gene TRBV9 combines with J gene TRBJ2-3, with 10 positions matching TRBD2. The trim removed 5 bases at V and 0 bases at J, leaving 6 bases unmatched. The CDR3 runs to 16 residues. Germline V gene lookup returns CDR1 SGDLS and CDR2 YYNGEE. As DNA, the CDR3 is TGTGCCAGCAGTCGGAGCGGGGGGGTTAGCACAGATACGCAGTATTTT. The encoded protein is CASSRSGGVSTDTQYF.

The V call is TRBV2, the J call TRBJ1-4, with unresolved D. CDR1 is SNHLY, CDR2 FYNNEI, per germline. Trimming pared 2 bases from V and 8 bases from J, leaving 12 bases between. The length of the CDR3 is 14 residues. CDR3 sequence (DNA): TGTGCCAGCAGTGAATCCCCGACGCAGGAAAAACTGTTTTTT. Encoded protein: CASSESPTQEKLFF.

V is TRBV12-3 or TRBV12-4 and J is TRBJ1-4, with TRBD1 as a possible D gene (6 bases). Trimming removed 4 bases at V and 5 bases at J, with 11 bases between. There are 14 residues in the CDR3. The CDR3 DNA is TGTGCCAGCAGTTCACAGGGAATGAATGAAAAACTGTTTTTT. It translates to CASSSQGMNEKLFF.

The V and J genes are TRBV7-2 and TRBJ1-2; D is possibly TRBD1 (5 bases). CDR3 length equals 15 residues. Trimming shortened V by 4 bases and J by 6 bases, and 18 bases separated the two germline ends. Germline lookup yields CDR1 SGHTA and CDR2 FQGNSA. The CDR3 sequence: CASSSRNSGENGYTF. The CDR3 coding sequence is TGTGCCAGCAGCTCCCGAAATTCGGGGGAGAATGGCTACACCTTC.